The rows below give T cell receptor beta chains drawn from one sample of a study of blood T cell repertoires in COVID-19. Using immunoSEQ multiplex PCR, the repertoire was profiled, and TCRdb retains in-frame clones only, with some absent. The sample shows some 110,000 clones, 82% of them seen only once. Sequenced: peripheral blood. The receptors were gathered from a man between 70 and 80 years old with acute or convalescent COVID-19. CDR3s include the opening cysteine and the closing phenylalanine or tryptophan. The order of the fields is J gene, V gene, D gene, clone size, CDR3 protein, CDR3 DNA. D genes are given only for firm matches. The size field is filled for only some rows; it gives once, few, many or a size class.

>TRBJ2-1|TRBV29-1|TRBD2|-
CSVMTSGRGGEQFF
TGCAGCGTTATGACTAGCGGGAGGGGGGGTGAGCAGTTCTTC
>TRBJ1-3|TRBV15|-|-
CATSTDRNSGNTIYF
TGTGCCACCAGCACTGACAGGAACTCTGGAAACACCATATATTTT
>TRBJ2-2|TRBV28|-|-
CASSGQNTGELFF
TGTGCCAGCTCAGGACAGAACACCGGGGAGCTGTTTTTT
>TRBJ1-2|TRBV5-1|-|-
CASSPRADGYTF
TGCGCCAGCAGCCCGCGGGCGGATGGCTACACCTTC
>TRBJ2-7|TRBV19|-|-
CASRSAATYEQYF
TGTGCCAGTAGGTCAGCGGCCACCTACGAGCAGTACTTC
>TRBJ2-2|TRBV9|-|-
CASSVVSNTGELFF
TGTGCCAGCAGCGTAGTATCGAACACCGGGGAGCTGTTTTTT
>TRBJ2-1|TRBV3-1/TRBV3-2|TRBD2|-
CASSHASGGAYNEQFF
TGTGCCAGCAGCCATGCTAGCGGGGGGGCCTACAATGAGCAGTTCTTC
>TRBJ2-7|TRBV9|TRBD2|-
CASSVELAGIYEQYF
TGTGCCAGCAGCGTAGAACTAGCGGGAATCTACGAGCAGTACTTC
>TRBJ1-6|TRBV15|-|-
CATSRVSYNSPLHF
TGTGCCACCAGCAGAGTATCCTATAATTCACCCCTCCACTTT
>TRBJ1-1|TRBV30|-|-
CAWDRSLGEAFF
TGTGCCTGGGACAGGTCCTTGGGGGAAGCTTTCTTT
>TRBJ2-2|TRBV19|-|-
CASRDGGRRVAGELFF
TGTGCCAGTAGGGACGGCGGGCGTCGTGTCGCCGGGGAGCTGTTTTTT
>TRBJ1-1|TRBV5-1|TRBD1|few
CASSLAGGQGTPEAFF
TGCGCCAGCAGCTTGGCGGGGGGACAGGGAACCCCTGAAGCTTTCTTT
>TRBJ2-7|TRBV5-1|TRBD1|few
CASSRTGPGVNEQYF
TGCGCCAGCAGCCGGACAGGGCCGGGCGTGAACGAGCAGTACTTC
>TRBJ1-2|TRBV6-5|-|-
CASFKRQANYGYTF
TGTGCCAGCTTTAAGCGGCAGGCTAACTATGGCTACACCTTC
>TRBJ1-1|TRBV5-1|-|-
CASSFSLGGTEAFF
TGCGCCAGCAGCTTCAGTTTGGGAGGCACTGAAGCTTTCTTT
>TRBJ2-7|TRBV6-2/TRBV6-3|-|-
CASSYNSPFAYEQYF
TGTGCCAGCAGTTACAATAGCCCCTTTGCCTACGAGCAGTACTTC
>TRBJ2-1|TRBV19|TRBD1|few
CASSPRGQGAISSYNEQFF
TGTGCCAGTAGCCCTCGGGGACAGGGAGCTATTAGCTCCTACAATGAGCAGTTCTTC
>TRBJ2-3|TRBV29-1|-|-
CSVEDRNTDTQYF
TGCAGCGTTGAGGACAGAAACACAGATACGCAGTATTTT
>TRBJ1-3|TRBV9|TRBD1|-
CASSSARGTAGNTIYF
TGTGCCAGCAGCTCAGCTAGGGGGACAGCCGGAAACACCATATATTTT
>TRBJ1-2|TRBV30|-|-
CAWSVGQQYGYTF
TGTGCCTGGAGTGTAGGACAACAGTATGGCTACACCTTC
>TRBJ1-1|TRBV7-8|TRBD1|few
CASSLEQGRTEAFF
TGTGCCAGCAGCTTAGAACAGGGGAGGACTGAAGCTTTCTTT
>TRBJ2-7|TRBV28|TRBD1|few
CASSFRGPTEQYF
TGTGCCAGCAGTTTCAGGGGGCCTACCGAGCAGTACTTC
>TRBJ2-3|TRBV3-1/TRBV3-2|-|-
CASSQAYYTDTQYF
TGTGCCAGCAGCCAAGCCTATTACACAGATACGCAGTATTTT
>TRBJ2-1|TRBV5-4|-|few
CASSWWGTTMEQFF
TGTGCCAGCAGCTGGTGGGGGACAACGATGGAGCAGTTCTTC
>TRBJ2-1|TRBV24-1|TRBD1|-
CATSDTGTGDYNEQFF
TGTGCCACCAGTGACACCGGGACAGGGGATTACAATGAGCAGTTCTTC
>TRBJ2-7|TRBV19|TRBD1|once
CASSGQASYEQYF
TGTGCCAGCTCAGGACAGGCCTCCTACGAGCAGTACTTC
>TRBJ1-3|TRBV6-5|-|-
CASRPTGGSGNTIYF
TGTGCCAGCAGGCCTACGGGGGGCTCTGGAAACACCATATATTTT
>TRBJ2-3|TRBV7-7|TRBD1|-
CASSLVPGGPAQYF
TGTGCCAGCAGCTTAGTCCCAGGGGGTCCCGCGCAGTATTTT
>TRBJ1-1|TRBV18|TRBD1|-
CASSNNWVQGATEAFF
TGTGCCAGCTCAAATAATTGGGTACAGGGGGCCACTGAAGCTTTCTTT
>TRBJ1-6|TRBV28|-|-
CASSLLTGPVVSGSPLHF
TGTGCCAGCAGTTTACTGACAGGTCCGGTAGTTAGTGGTTCACCCCTCCACTTT
>TRBJ2-7|TRBV27|TRBD1|-
CAFQGTEYYEQYF
TGTGCCTTCCAGGGGACAGAATACTACGAGCAGTACTTC
>TRBJ1-5|TRBV7-9|TRBD1|-
CASSFNRGSGPQHF
TGTGCCAGCAGCTTTAACAGGGGGTCGGGGCCCCAGCATTTT
>TRBJ1-5|TRBV6-6|-|-
CASTYGSGGQPQHF
TGTGCCAGCACCTACGGATCCGGGGGTCAGCCCCAGCATTTT
>TRBJ2-5|TRBV19|TRBD2|-
CASSIGRGETQYF
TGTGCCAGTAGTATCGGGAGGGGGGAGACCCAGTACTTC